This paragraph reports one T cell receptor (beta chain). CDR3 size: 13 residues. CDR1 is MNHNY, CDR2 SVGAGI, per germline (reference sequence). V was clipped by 6 bases and J by 6 bases; unmatched bases: 3. Study processing details: By means of reference gene primer amplification, nucleated cell counts were estimated. Sequenced by immunoSEQ multiplex PCR; TCRdb stores in-frame clones only, minus some. Clone size and V and J calls were adopted from that table, with D and trimming inferred from the DNA. The repertoire holds under 150,000 clones, roughly 80% seen once, with 1.5% to 1.8% in the top ten. This entry belongs to a study of blood T cell repertoires in COVID-19. Whole-study context: Samples came from the United States, Italy and Spain, spanning acute and convalescent COVID-19. The cDNA or gDNA used as material had been derived from T cells, B-cell-depleted T cells, or PBMCs.

The sample consisted of peripheral blood. This TCR was sampled from a man aged 50-60 years with acute or convalescent COVID-19. The chain uses TRBV6-6 and TRBJ2-7; TRBD1 agrees at 12 bases. CDR3 DNA: TGTGCCAGCAGGTGGGACAGGGGGCTCGAGCAGTACTTC. Amino acid sequence: CASRWDRGLEQYF.